A selection of T cell receptor beta chains follows, all from one sample in a study of a mutant IDH1 vaccine in newly diagnosed glioma. Clones were read by immunoSEQ multiplex PCR, and TCRdb kept only the in-frame ones, dropping some. Here the sample spans some 64,000 clones, about 81% being singletons. The antigens these receptors bind are not known. The source was PBMCs, collected from a glioma patient whose treatment included an IDH1 peptide vaccine. The source is a woman aged 45-65 years with glioma. CDR3s include the opening cysteine and the closing phenylalanine or tryptophan. The D gene is left open where the match is weak. Only part of the rows carry a size: once, few, many, or a class if the clone is expanded.

TRBJ2-3 TRBV6-6 - TRBD1 TGTGCCAGCAGCCTCAGACAGGGGACAGATACGCAGTATTTT CASSLRQGTDTQYF
TRBJ1-2 TRBV2 - - TGTGCCAGCAGTGAAGGGTCAGCTTATGGCTACACCTTC CASSEGSAYGYTF
TRBJ1-1 TRBV7-9 once - TGTGCCAGCAGCCCGCCCGGGCGATCTATCTGGAACACTGAAGCTTTCTTT CASSPPGRSIWNTEAFF
TRBJ1-6 TRBV5-6 - TRBD1 TGTGCCAGCAGCCCCGGACAGGGTCGGACCTATAATTCACCCCTCCACTTT CASSPGQGRTYNSPLHF
TRBJ1-4 TRBV9 few - TGTGCCAGCAGCGGGAATCAGGGTGAAAAACTGTTTTTT CASSGNQGEKLFF
TRBJ1-1 TRBV11-3 few TRBD1 TGTGCCAGCAGCTTGCGGACAGGAAACACTGAAGCTTTCTTT CASSLRTGNTEAFF
TRBJ1-1 TRBV19 - TRBD1 TGTGCCAGTAGTACGCGGACAGGGGGCCGGTCCACTGAAGCTTTCTTT CASSTRTGGRSTEAFF
TRBJ2-5 TRBV5-6 - TRBD2 TGTGCCAGCAGCCCCGGCTATCTGCGGGGGGAGACCCAGTACTTC CASSPGYLRGETQYF
TRBJ1-6 TRBV5-4 - TRBD1 TGTGCCAGCAGCGCCGAACAGGGGGACAATTCACCCCTCCACTTT CASSAEQGDNSPLHF
TRBJ2-2 TRBV9 once - TGTGCCAGCAGCGTAGATTTTCTGGGCAACACCGGGGAGCTGTTTTTT CASSVDFLGNTGELFF
TRBJ1-2 TRBV9 - TRBD1 TGTGCCAGCAGCGAGGGACAGGGGGCGTCCGACTATGGCTACACCTTC CASSEGQGASDYGYTF
TRBJ2-7 TRBV30 - - TGTGCCTGGAGTCAGATACCCTACGAGCAGTACTTC CAWSQIPYEQYF
TRBJ1-4 TRBV9 few - TGTGCCAGCAGCGCAGGAGCTAATGAAAAACTGTTTTTT CASSAGANEKLFF
TRBJ2-5 TRBV5-4 - TRBD1 TGTGCCAGCAGCTTGCTAGGGACAGGGGGCCAAGAGACCCAGTACTTC CASSLLGTGGQETQYF
TRBJ1-1 TRBV19 - TRBD1 TGTGCCAGTAGTCCCGACAGGGGGTCCACTGAAGCTTTCTTT CASSPDRGSTEAFF
TRBJ2-7 TRBV10-1 - - TGCGCCAGCAGTGAGGGAATACTTGACCGCTCCTACGAGCAGTACTTC CASSEGILDRSYEQYF
TRBJ1-1 TRBV7-9 - - TGTGCCAGCAGCTTAGACGGCAGTACTAAAAACACTGAAGCTTTCTTT CASSLDGSTKNTEAFF
TRBJ2-1 TRBV25-1 - TRBD2 TGTGCCAGTTCTCCGGGACTAGCTGACAATGAGCAGTTCTTC CASSPGLADNEQFF
TRBJ2-5 TRBV5-4 once TRBD2 TGTGCCAGCAGTCCTAGGCGGGGGGGCATAAAGACCCAGTACTTC CASSPRRGGIKTQYF
TRBJ2-7 TRBV5-1 - - TGCGCCAGCAGCTTGGAAGGGACTGCTTCCTACGAGCAGTACTTC CASSLEGTASYEQYF
TRBJ1-3 TRBV7-9 few - TGTGCCAGCAGCTTAGAATGGGACGGTGGGAACACCATATATTTT CASSLEWDGGNTIYF
TRBJ2-2 TRBV11-2 - TRBD1 TGTGCCAGCAGCTTAGGGGACAGAAGCACCGGGGAGCTGTTTTTT CASSLGDRSTGELFF
TRBJ2-1 TRBV27 - - TGTGCCAGCAGTTTATCGGAGAGGAATGAGCAGTTCTTC CASSLSERNEQFF
TRBJ1-1 TRBV7-6 few - TGTGCCAGCAGCTTAGCGAGGAGGGGGAACACTGAAGCTTTCTTT CASSLARRGNTEAFF
TRBJ2-1 TRBV6-6 once - TGTGCCAGCAGCTTTGGCGGGGTATCCTACAATGAGCAGTTCTTC CASSFGGVSYNEQFF
TRBJ1-2 TRBV5-6 - TRBD1 TGTGCCAGCAGCATACAGGGGGCGGACTATGGCTACACCTTC CASSIQGADYGYTF
TRBJ1-1 TRBV19 - - TGTGCCAGTAGATCAAGCACTGAAGCTTTCTTT CASRSSTEAFF
TRBJ2-5 TRBV12-5 - TRBD2 TGTGCTAGTGGTTTGGGGACTAGCGGGAGTGGCGAGACCCAGTACTTC CASGLGTSGSGETQYF
TRBJ2-7 TRBV18 - TRBD1 TGTGCCAGCTCACCTGACAGGGGGCACGAGCAGTACTTC CASSPDRGHEQYF
TRBJ1-2 TRBV11-2 - - TGTGCCAGCAGCTTGGGCTACAAGGATGGCTACACCTTC CASSLGYKDGYTF
TRBJ1-6 TRBV30 - TRBD1 TGTGCCTGGAGGGGCGGGACAGCCGATGGGGTACCCCTCCACTTT CAWRGGTADGVPLHF
TRBJ2-7 TRBV5-1 - TRBD2 TGCGCCAGCAGCCCGTCGAGGGGAGAGGGAGGGAGGGGCGAGCAGTACTTC CASSPSRGEGGRGEQYF
TRBJ2-3 TRBV5-6 - TRBD1 TGTGCCAGCAGCTATTCAGGGGGTAGCACAGATACGCAGTATTTT CASSYSGGSTDTQYF
TRBJ1-4 TRBV27 - - TGTGCCAGCAGTTTATTTCCTGGGGAAAAACTGTTTTTT CASSLFPGEKLFF
TRBJ1-2 TRBV6-1 - - TGTGCCAGCAGCGCTGGACAGTTCTATGGCTACACCTTC CASSAGQFYGYTF
TRBJ1-1 TRBV7-9 few - TGTGCCAGCAGCTTAGAGGCAGCTCGGGCTCGGGACACTGAAGCTTTCTTT CASSLEAARARDTEAFF
TRBJ1-1 TRBV13 - - TGTGCCAGCAGCTCACAATGGACAGACTCGAACACTGAAGCTTTCTTT CASSSQWTDSNTEAFF
TRBJ2-4 TRBV5-1 - TRBD1 TGCGCCAGCAGCTTGGCCGACAGGGGCCTCAAAAACATTCAGTACTTC CASSLADRGLKNIQYF
TRBJ1-1 TRBV6-1 - - TGTGCCAGCAGTGAAGTGGGACGAGCTGAAGCTTTCTTT CASSEVGRAEAFF
TRBJ1-4 TRBV5-4 - - TGTGCCAGCAGCCGAGGGGATAATGAAAAACTGTTTTTT CASSRGDNEKLFF
TRBJ2-3 TRBV7-9 - - TGTGCCAGCAGCGCGGATGGCACGGGCACGCAGTATTTT CASSADGTGTQYF
TRBJ1-2 TRBV19 - - TGTGCCAGTAGTATACTGTTGTCAGGGAACTATGGCTACACCTTC CASSILLSGNYGYTF
TRBJ1-3 TRBV30 - - TGTGCCCAGCCAGACCGACGTTCTGGAAACACCATATATTTT CAQPDRRSGNTIYF
TRBJ1-2 TRBV27 - TRBD1 TGTGCCAGCAGTTTATTGGGACAGGGGATTGGCTACACCTTC CASSLLGQGIGYTF
TRBJ2-5 TRBV30 - - TGTGCCTTCCAGGAAGACTCCCTCGGGGAGCAGTACTTC CAFQEDSLGEQYF
TRBJ1-2 TRBV15 - - TGTGCCACCGGTCGGGGCAGGGACTATGGCTACACCTTC CATGRGRDYGYTF
TRBJ2-5 TRBV5-1 - - TGCGCCAGCAGCAGCGGGACAGGTCGGGAGACCCAGTACTTC CASSSGTGRETQYF
TRBJ2-2 TRBV29-1 few - TGCAGCGTTGGAGGTCAGGGAAACACCGGGGAGCTGTTTTTT CSVGGQGNTGELFF
TRBJ2-7 TRBV5-1 - TRBD1 TGCGCCAGCAGCTTGGTGGAGACAGGGGCCTACGAGCAGTACTTC CASSLVETGAYEQYF
TRBJ1-5 TRBV29-1 - - TGCAGCGTAGCCGGGGGCAATCAGCCCCAGCATTTT CSVAGGNQPQHF
TRBJ1-1 TRBV4-1 - - TGCGCCAGCAGCCAAGAGCGAGGGGTGGGGATGAACACTGAAGCTTTCTTT CASSQERGVGMNTEAFF
TRBJ2-7 TRBV7-2 - - TGTGCCAGCAGCGTACAACCGGGGTACTACTACGAGCAGTACTTC CASSVQPGYYYEQYF
TRBJ2-6 TRBV9 - TRBD2 TGTGCCAGCTCCCCGGGGACTAGGGTACTCGGGGCCAACGTCCTGACTTTC CASSPGTRVLGANVLTF
TRBJ1-2 TRBV5-1 once - TGCGCCAGCAGCTTGGGAATCAGGACAACTGATGGCTACACCTTC CASSLGIRTTDGYTF
TRBJ1-1 TRBV6-6 - - TGTGCCAGCAGTTCACCGACAGATGCGAACACTGAAGCTTTCTTT CASSSPTDANTEAFF
TRBJ2-1 TRBV11-2 - TRBD2 TGTGCCAGCAGCTGGGGGGGGATGTACAATGAGCAGTTCTTC CASSWGGMYNEQFF
TRBJ2-1 TRBV4-2 - - TGTGCCAGCAGCCAAGATACAGGGGAGGGGCAGTTCTTC CASSQDTGEGQFF